These 26 T cell receptor beta chains originate from one sample sequenced in a study of blood T cell repertoires in COVID-19. Generated by immunoSEQ multiplex PCR, the TCRdb table keeps only in-frame clones and is missing some. This table holds roughly 290,000 clones, 70% to 90% found once. The specimen was PBMCs or T cells enriched from blood (not recorded which). The receptor source for this set is a middle-aged woman who had recovered from COVID-19.

The chain carries TRBV11-3 and TRBJ1-4; 7 nucleotides line up with TRBD1. V trimming: 4 bases; J trimming: 2 bases; junction bases outside the gene matches: 4. The length of the CDR3 is 15 residues. Per the germline V gene, CDR1 is SGHNT and CDR2 is YENEEA. Here the CDR3 DNA reads TGTGCCAGCAGCTCACGGGGACAGACTAATGAAAAACTGTTTTTT. Amino acid sequence: CASSSRGQTNEKLFF.

The CDR3 reads CASSWLAIAGGSTYEQFF. The CDR3 nucleotides are TGTGCCAGCAGTTGGTTGGCCATAGCGGGAGGGTCTACATATGAGCAGTTCTTC. The V and J genes are TRBV6-2 or TRBV6-3 and TRBJ2-1; 11 bases fit TRBD2. The CDR3 runs 18 residues. Germline V lookup: CDR1 MNHEY, CDR2 SVGEGT. V shed 4 bases, J shed 8 bases, and the junction held 16 bases outside the gene matches.

This sequence joins TRBV28 and TRBJ2-5; 11 positions match TRBD2. Germline values: CDR1 MDHEN, CDR2 SYDVKM. V shed 3 bases, J shed 2 bases, and the junction held 5 bases outside the gene matches. The CDR3 runs to 16 residues. CDR3 in DNA: TGTGCCAGCAGTTTTAGGACTAGCGGGTCTCAAGAGACCCAGTACTTC. Its protein product is CASSFRTSGSQETQYF.

The chain employs TRBV6-6 and TRBJ1-1, with 7 bases fitting TRBD1. The germline CDR1 and CDR2 sequences are MNHNY and SVGAGI (reference sequence). V shed 6 bases, J shed 0 bases, and the junction held 13 bases outside the gene matches. The CDR3 runs 17 residues. The CDR3 reads CASRRPRTDRVNTEAFF. The CDR3 DNA follows: TGTGCCAGCAGGCGACCGAGGACCGACAGGGTGAACACTGAAGCTTTCTTT.

This chain connects TRBV6-5 to TRBJ2-7; 7 positions match TRBD1. V shed 4 bases, J shed 2 bases, and the junction held 8 bases outside the gene matches. CDR1 and CDR2 (germline): MNHEY, SVGAGI. The CDR3 runs 15 residues. The CDR3 DNA reads as TGTGCCAGCAGTTCGCCAGGACAGGTCGCCTACGAGCAGTACTTC. It encodes CASSSPGQVAYEQYF.

V gene TRBV27 combines with J gene TRBJ2-7; 11 positions agree with TRBD2. Germline loops: CDR1 MNHEY, CDR2 SMNVEV (reference sequence). CDR3 length: 15 residues. V lost 5 bases, J lost 5 bases, and 8 bases stayed unmatched. This CDR3 reads CASSLTSGSSDEQYF. CDR3 DNA: TGTGCCAGCAGTCTCACTAGCGGGAGTAGTGACGAGCAGTACTTC.

This chain links TRBV10-3 with TRBJ1-2, with D possibly TRBD1 on 5 matching bases. There are 14 residues in the CDR3. V was trimmed by 3 bases and J by 2 bases, leaving 10 bases between them. CDR1 and CDR2 from the germline V gene are ENHRY and SYGVKD. The CDR3 DNA sequence: TGTGCCATCAGTGATCTCAACAGGAACTATGGCTACACCTTC. The encoded protein is CAISDLNRNYGYTF.

The chain has TRBV5-1 and TRBJ2-6; D is possibly TRBD1 (5 bases). The CDR3 consists of 15 residues. V was pared by 4 bases and J by 1 base, with 9 bases between. Per the germline V gene, CDR1 is SGHRS and CDR2 is YFSETQ. The CDR3 nucleotides are TGCGCCAGCAGCGATCGACAGTCTGGGGCCAACGTCCTGACTTTC. It yields the protein CASSDRQSGANVLTF. Supplemented by reference TRBV5-1 and TRBJ2-6, the full variable domain reads KAGVTQTPRYLIKTRGQQVTLSCSPISGHRSVSWYQQTPGQGLQFLFEYFSETQRNKGNFPGRFSGRQFSNSRSEMNVSTLELGDSALYLCASSDRQSGANVLTFGAGSRLTVL.

This chain uses TRBV15 with TRBJ1-2, with a possible D match to TRBD1 (5 bases). CDR3 length equals 17 residues. Trimming took 3 bases from V and 4 from J, leaving 21 bases between them. Germline loops: CDR1 LNHNV, CDR2 YYDKDF (reference sequence). CDR3 residues: CATSSYQAGGKVYGYTF. The CDR3 region has the DNA TGTGCCACCAGCAGCTACCAAGCCGGGGGGAAGGTCTATGGCTACACCTTC.

The chain recombines TRBV4-3 with TRBJ2-1; 7 bases fit TRBD2. Germline CDR1 is LGHNA and CDR2 is YSLEER. The CDR3 loop spans 17 amino acids. Trimming removed 3 bases from V and 1 base from J; junction bases left unmatched: 9. CDR3 protein: CASSQRVGGGSYNEQFF. The CDR3 DNA reads TGCGCCAGCAGCCAGCGAGTGGGGGGAGGGTCCTACAATGAGCAGTTCTTC.

The rearrangement joins TRBV2 to TRBJ1-1, with D uncertain. Trimming shortened V by 0 bases and J by 5 bases, and 13 bases separated the two germline ends. Germline-derived CDR1 and CDR2 are SNHLY and FYNNEI. The CDR3 has 15 residues. In DNA, the CDR3 is TGTGCCAGCAGTGAAGCTAGGATTATGACAACTGAAGCTTTCTTT. Translated, it gives CASSEARIMTTEAFF.

The V call is TRBV12-5, the J call TRBJ1-1; 7 nucleotides line up with TRBD1. V shed 6 bases, J shed 4 bases, and the junction held 2 bases outside the gene matches. The CDR3 has 12 amino acids. CDR1 LGHNT and CDR2 FRNRAP come from the germline V gene. The DNA for the CDR3 is TGTGCTAGTGGGGACAGGAGCACTGAAGCTTTCTTT. It yields the protein CASGDRSTEAFF.

Only a few counts were recorded for this clone. This rearrangement joins TRBV3-1 (or the pseudogene TRBV3-2) to TRBJ1-6; TRBD1 matches 7 bases. Germline trimming cut 1 base from V and 8 bases from J; bases unmatched to any gene: 8. CDR1 is LGHDT and CDR2 is YNNKEL in the germline V gene (reference sequence). The CDR3 totals 16 residues. DNA for the CDR3: TGTGCCAGCAGCCAAGGGGGGCGACAGGGCGATTCACCCCTCCACTTT. Translated: CASSQGGRQGDSPLHF.

V and J are TRBV28 and TRBJ2-7, with 10 bases aligning to TRBD1. Germline assignment: CDR1 MDHEN and CDR2 SYDVKM. The trim removed 5 bases at V and 3 bases at J, leaving 4 bases unmatched. This CDR3 comprises 14 residues. DNA of the CDR3: TGTGCCAGCAGTCGGACAGGGGGTAACTACGAGCAGTACTTC. It yields the protein CASSRTGGNYEQYF.

The gene calls are TRBV30 and TRBJ2-2, with TRBD2 matching over 10 bases. This CDR3 is built from 15 residues. With V trimmed by 4 bases and J by 2 bases, 4 bases remained unmatched. The germline V gene encodes CDR1 GTSNPN and CDR2 SVGIG (reference sequence). CDR3 sequence: CAWKRTSGNTGELFF. The CDR3 nucleotides are TGTGCCTGGAAACGGACTAGCGGAAACACCGGGGAGCTGTTTTTT. Supplemented by reference TRBV30 and TRBJ2-2, the full variable domain reads SQTIHQWPATLVQPVGSPLSLECTVEGTSNPNLYWYRQAAGRGLQLLFYSVGIGQISSEVPQNLSASRPQDRQFILSSKKLLLSDSGFYLCAWKRTSGNTGELFFGEGSRLTVL.

The chain has TRBV27 and TRBJ2-1; the D is unclear. This CDR3 has 15 amino acids. CDR1 and CDR2 from the germline V gene are MNHEY and SMNVEV (reference sequence). V lost 5 bases to trimming and J lost 4 bases, with 15 bases between them. CDR3 sequence: CASSAQQLLYNEQFF. The CDR3 nucleotides read TGTGCCAGCAGTGCCCAGCAACTACTTTACAATGAGCAGTTCTTC.

This sequence joins TRBV5-4 and TRBJ1-1, with D maybe TRBD1 (5 bases). There are 14 residues in the CDR3. V was clipped by 0 bases and J by 4 bases, with 10 bases between them. Germline CDR1 SGHNT, CDR2 YYREEE (reference sequence). The CDR3 loop is CASSLEAGITEAFF. For the CDR3, the DNA is TGTGCCAGCAGCTTGGAGGCAGGGATCACTGAAGCTTTCTTT.

The chain couples TRBV9 to TRBJ2-5, with D perhaps TRBD1 (6 bases). The CDR3 loop spans 14 amino acids. Deletions cut 4 bases from V and 0 bases from J, with 10 bases between. Germline V gives CDR1 SGDLS, CDR2 YYNGEE. The chain's CDR3 is CASSPRDNQETQYF. The DNA for the CDR3 is TGTGCCAGCAGCCCCCGGGACAACCAAGAGACCCAGTACTTC.

The chain has TRBV7-2 and TRBJ2-1, with 7 bases fitting TRBD2. CDR1 is SGHTA, CDR2 FQGNSA, per germline. This CDR3 has 16 amino acids. J gave up 2 bases and V 1 base, and 5 bases lay outside the gene matches. The CDR3 region is CASSLGGRLPYNEQFF. The CDR3, as DNA: TGTGCCAGCAGCTTAGGCGGGAGACTACCCTACAATGAGCAGTTCTTC.

The chain employs TRBV5-1 and TRBJ1-2; 9 nucleotides match TRBD1. Germline-derived CDR1 and CDR2 are SGHRS and YFSETQ. V lost 4 bases, J lost 3 bases, and 10 bases stayed unmatched. The CDR3 consists of 16 residues. The CDR3 loop is CASSEGTGSRDYGYTF. DNA for the CDR3: TGCGCCAGCAGCGAGGGGACAGGGAGTAGAGACTATGGCTACACCTTC.

This chain links TRBV7-9 with TRBJ1-6; D gene unclear. This CDR3 is 14 amino acids long. V was cut by 4 bases and J by 5 bases, with 9 bases left in between. Germline CDR1 reads SEHNR; CDR2 reads FQNEAQ (reference sequence). CDR3 coding DNA: TGTGCCAGCAGCTCCCGGGGAGATAATTCACCCCTCCACTTT. Its protein product is CASSSRGDNSPLHF.

This chain connects TRBV14 to TRBJ2-2; D may be TRBD1 (6 bases). V gave up 6 bases and J gave up 0 bases, with 23 bases separating them. This CDR3 region has 19 residues. Germline CDR1 reads SGHDN; CDR2 reads FVKESK. The CDR3 region has the DNA TGTGCCAGCAGTTTAACAGGGTGGGGACCGGGCTCGAACACCGGGGAGCTGTTTTTT. Its protein product is CASSLTGWGPGSNTGELFF.

This clone was picked up a small number of times. This chain joins TRBV5-1 and TRBJ2-5; 7 bases align to TRBD1. Per germline, CDR1 SGHRS and CDR2 YFSETQ. This CDR3 is 15 amino acids long. After removal of 1 base from V and 2 bases from J, the junction contained 5 bases not matched to a gene. The DNA of the CDR3 is TGCGCCAGCAGCTTGTCAGACAGGGCGCAAGAGACCCAGTACTTC. It is translated as CASSLSDRAQETQYF.

The chain joins TRBV29-1 to TRBJ1-4, with 7 bases identical to TRBD1. Looked up from germline, CDR1 is SQVTM and CDR2 is ANQGSEA. V shed 4 bases and J 4 bases; nucleotides not matched to a gene: 6. CDR3 length: 14 amino acids. Here the CDR3 DNA reads TGCAGCGTTGGGGAACAGGGGTTTAATGAAAAACTGTTTTTT. Residues: CSVGEQGFNEKLFF.

This clone was detected a few times. V gene TRBV28 combines with J gene TRBJ1-4; no reliable D call. V was shortened by 8 bases and J by 8 bases, with 15 bases between the two germline ends. Germline V CDR1 and CDR2: MDHEN, SYDVKM. The CDR3 length is 13 residues. DNA for the CDR3: TGTGCCAGCCGTCGAGCACCTATGGAAAAACTGTTTTTT. Translated: CASRRAPMEKLFF.

This chain connects TRBV19 to TRBJ2-1; 10 bases map to TRBD2. The CDR3 covers 17 residues. From germline, CDR1 is LNHDA and CDR2 SQIVND (reference sequence). J gave up 3 bases and V 1 base, and 6 bases lay outside the gene matches. The CDR3 region has the DNA TGTGCCAGTAGTATAGGGCTGTCTAGCGGGAGCTACAATGAGCAGTTCTTC. It yields the protein CASSIGLSSGSYNEQFF.